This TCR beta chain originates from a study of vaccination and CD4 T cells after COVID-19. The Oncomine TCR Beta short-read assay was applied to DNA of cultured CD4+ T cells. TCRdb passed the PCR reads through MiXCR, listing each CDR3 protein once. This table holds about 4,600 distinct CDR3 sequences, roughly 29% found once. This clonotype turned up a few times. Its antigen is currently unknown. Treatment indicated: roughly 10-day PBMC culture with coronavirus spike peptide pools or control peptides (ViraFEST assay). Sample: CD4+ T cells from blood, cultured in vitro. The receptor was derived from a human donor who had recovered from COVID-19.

The CDR3 DNA sequence: TGTGCCAGCAGCCCTAACCCCACAGGGTCGGGCACTGAAGCTTTCTTT. This translates into CASSPNPTGSGTEAFF. The chain has TRBV7-2 and TRBJ1-1; D might be TRBD1 (6 bases). CDR1 is SGHTA and CDR2 is FQGNSA in the germline V gene. The V end lost 5 bases, the J end lost 4 bases, and 20 bases lay between the germline ends. CDR3 length: 16 residues.